Presented here are 19 T cell receptor beta chains from one specimen sequenced in a study of CD8+ T cells in alopecia areata. This sample's treatment: oral pan-JAK inhibitor, 5-10 mg twice daily. Reverse transcribed after extraction, RNA yielded cDNA as the sequencing template. The method was immunoSEQ multiplex PCR; TCRdb's version includes in-frame clones alone and lacks a portion of them. Seen here are about 220,000 clones, about 50% observed once, and the top ten hold about 1.4%. The sample consisted of CD4+ T cells sorted from blood, taken at week 4, from a patient treated with tofacitinib. These receptors all stem from a human donor with alopecia areata.

This clone was found once. The sample carries other DNA sequences with the same CDR3. As DNA, the CDR3 is TGTGCCTGGAGTCGGGGGTCCTACGAGCAGTACTTC. Translation gives CAWSRGSYEQYF. The rearrangement links TRBV30 to TRBJ2-7; TRBD2 is a possible D gene (6 bases). Per the germline V gene, CDR1 is GTSNPN and CDR2 is SVGIG (reference sequence). V lost 2 bases and J lost 1, with 6 bases in between. The CDR3 contains 12 residues.

The chain employs TRBV4-3 and TRBJ1-1; D is undetermined. V lost 0 bases, J lost 1 base, and 0 bases lay in between. The CDR3 covers 12 residues. Looked up from germline, CDR1 is LGHNA and CDR2 is YSLEER. CDR3 region: CASSQENTEAFF. As DNA, the CDR3 is TGCGCCAGCAGCCAAGAGAACACTGAAGCTTTCTTT.

This chain connects TRBV29-1 to TRBJ2-3, with D perhaps being TRBD1 or TRBD2 (6 bases each). The CDR3 runs to 14 residues. V was clipped by 5 bases and J by 1 base, with 13 bases between them. The germline gives CDR1 SQVTM, CDR2 ANQGSEA. CDR3 DNA: TGCAGCGTTCGGGGGCGGGGAGGCACAGATACGCAGTATTTT. Translation gives CSVRGRGGTDTQYF.

This chain links TRBV29-1 with TRBJ2-1; no clear D. Trimming pared 6 bases from V and 0 bases from J, leaving 12 bases between. The CDR3 covers 14 residues. CDR1 is SQVTM, CDR2 ANQGSEA, per germline. CDR3 coding DNA: TGCAGCGTGGCAAGACGTCTCTCCTACAATGAGCAGTTCTTC. This codes for CSVARRLSYNEQFF.

This sequence joins TRBV5-1 and TRBJ1-5, with TRBD1 as a possible D gene (6 bases). The CDR3 length is 14 residues. CDR1 is SGHRS, CDR2 YFSETQ, per germline. Trimming pared 0 bases from V and 6 bases from J, leaving 10 bases between. Here the CDR3 DNA reads TGCGCCAGCAGCTTGGAACAGGGTGGTCAGCCCCAGCATTTT. This gives the protein CASSLEQGGQPQHF.

The chain employs TRBV7-2 and TRBJ1-2, with 7 nucleotides matching TRBD1. The CDR3 is made up of 14 amino acids. Germline V gives CDR1 SGHTA, CDR2 FQGNSA. J gave up 8 bases and V 1 base, and 7 bases lay outside the gene matches. This CDR3 is CASSLDGQAYGYTF. Here the CDR3 DNA reads TGTGCCAGCAGCTTAGACGGACAGGCATACGGCTACACCTTC.

Details on this clone: Other DNA sequences in this specimen translate into the identical CDR3. For the CDR3, the DNA is TGCAGCGTTGAACAGGGAAACTATGGCTACACCTTC. Translating gives CSVEQGNYGYTF. The V gene is TRBV29-1, the J gene TRBJ1-2; the D gene is possibly TRBD1 (5 bases). V was shortened by 2 bases and J by 2 bases, with 6 bases between the two germline ends. Germline V gene lookup returns CDR1 SQVTM and CDR2 ANQGSEA. The CDR3 has 12 residues.

The rearrangement links TRBV9 to TRBJ1-2; D unresolved. The CDR3 is 12 amino acids. V gave up 5 bases and J gave up 2 bases, with 7 bases separating them. Germline assignment: CDR1 SGDLS and CDR2 YYNGEE. The chain's CDR3 is CASRHPNYGYTF. Written as DNA, the CDR3 is TGTGCCAGCAGACACCCAAACTATGGCTACACCTTC.

This clone came up a few times. The chain uses TRBV29-1 and TRBJ2-7, with TRBD1 identical over 9 bases. J gave up 7 bases and V 6 bases, and 10 bases lay outside the gene matches. Germline V gene sequence: CDR1 SQVTM, CDR2 ANQGSEA. The CDR3 sequence is 13 residues long. CDR3 sequence reads: CSVRKQGAGEQYF. CDR3 coding DNA: TGCAGCGTGAGAAAACAGGGGGCAGGGGAGCAGTACTTC.

V and J are TRBV29-1 and TRBJ2-1; unclear D gene. There are 14 residues in the CDR3. V lost 4 bases and J lost 0, with 10 bases in between. CDR1 and CDR2 (germline): SQVTM, ANQGSEA. The CDR3 coding sequence is TGCAGCGTTGCGGTACCCCCCTCCTACAATGAGCAGTTCTTC. It codes for CSVAVPPSYNEQFF.

This chain links TRBV30 with TRBJ2-1, with D hard to call. This CDR3 comprises 16 residues. Germline CDR1 reads GTSNPN; CDR2 reads SVGIG (reference sequence). V lost 2 bases to trimming and J lost 0 bases, with 14 bases between them. CDR3: CAWSHDQQSSYNEQFF. CDR3 coding DNA: TGTGCCTGGAGTCACGACCAACAGAGCTCCTACAATGAGCAGTTCTTC.

This clone has just one count. V is TRBV29-1 and J is TRBJ1-1; D not certain. The V gene's germline CDR1 is SQVTM and CDR2 ANQGSEA. The V gene lost 5 bases and the J gene lost 0 bases, with 4 bases spanning the gap. The CDR3 loop spans 11 amino acids. Here the CDR3 reads CSVIMNTEAFF. CDR3 bases: TGCAGCGTTATCATGAACACTGAAGCTTTCTTT.

The chain combines TRBV5-6 with TRBJ1-5; TRBD1 is a possible D gene (5 bases). Trimming stripped 2 bases from V and 0 bases from J, with 12 bases between. Germline V lookup: CDR1 SGHDT, CDR2 YYEEEE. This CDR3 region has 16 residues. The CDR3 region is CASSLKGRNSNQPQHF. The CDR3 region has the DNA TGTGCCAGCAGCTTAAAGGGGCGGAATAGCAATCAGCCCCAGCATTTT. Full variable domain (remainder filled in from reference TRBV5-6 and TRBJ1-5): DAGVTQSPTHLIKTRGQQVTLRCSPKSGHDTVSWYQQALGQGPQFIFQYYEEEERQRGNFPDRFSGHQFPNYSSELNVNALLLGDSALYLCASSLKGRNSNQPQHFGDGTRLSIL.

The gene calls are TRBV19 and TRBJ1-5; D possibly corresponds to TRBD1 (6 bases). This CDR3 spans 15 amino acids. Trimming removed 8 bases from V and 3 bases from J, with 17 bases in between. CDR1 and CDR2 from the germline V gene are LNHDA and SQIVND (reference sequence). The CDR3, as DNA: TGTGCCAGTTGGATGTTGGGGGCGATCAATCAGCCCCAGCATTTT. Residues: CASWMLGAINQPQHF.

The chain has TRBV7-9 and TRBJ1-1; D gene unclear. Trimming removed 1 base at V and 3 bases at J, with 15 bases between. Germline V gives CDR1 SEHNR, CDR2 FQNEAQ (reference sequence). The CDR3 is made up of 16 amino acids. CDR3 bases: TGTGCCAGCAGCTTAGGACAAGGGCTTATTGACACTGAAGCTTTCTTT. It translates to CASSLGQGLIDTEAFF.

This clone has a handful of counts. J is TRBJ1-4 and V is TRBV5-6; 7 nucleotides line up with TRBD1. Germline CDR1 and CDR2: SGHDT and YYEEEE. V was clipped by 3 bases and J by 4 bases; unmatched bases: 6. There are 15 residues in the CDR3. CDR3 protein: CASSSGQVYNEKLFF. The CDR3 DNA reads TGTGCCAGCAGCTCCGGACAGGTTTATAATGAAAAACTGTTTTTT.

The gene calls are TRBV15 and TRBJ2-2; D unresolved. Germline V gives CDR1 LNHNV, CDR2 YYDKDF (reference sequence). V shed 0 bases and J shed 7 bases, with 9 bases lying between them. The CDR3 runs to 14 residues. The DNA for the CDR3 is TGTGCCACCAGCAGAGATGTGTCGGGCGGGGAGCTGTTTTTT. Translated: CATSRDVSGGELFF. Combining the CDR3 with reference TRBV15 and TRBJ2-2 gives the whole variable domain DAMVIQNPRYQVTQFGKPVTLSCSQTLNHNVMYWYQQKSSQAPKLLFHYYDKDFNNEADTPDNFQSRRPNTSFCFLDIRSPGLGDTAMYLCATSRDVSGGELFFGEGSRLTVL.

This rearrangement joins TRBV11-2 to TRBJ2-3, with 8 bases that match TRBD2. Germline trimming cut 5 bases from V and 1 base from J; bases unmatched to any gene: 5. The CDR3 consists of 15 residues. Germline V gene data show CDR1 as SGHAT and CDR2 as FQNNGV. The CDR3 region has the DNA TGTGCCAGCAGCGGCAGCGGGGGCGGCACAGATACGCAGTATTTT. Protein: CASSGSGGGTDTQYF.

V and J are TRBV30 and TRBJ1-2, with D hard to call. V shed 1 base and J shed 5 bases, with 11 bases lying between them. Germline-derived CDR1 and CDR2 are GTSNPN and SVGIG (reference sequence). CDR3 length: 13 residues. CDR3 nucleotide sequence: TGTGCCTGGAGTGCCGGAACCAAATATGGCTACACCTTC. The encoded protein is CAWSAGTKYGYTF.